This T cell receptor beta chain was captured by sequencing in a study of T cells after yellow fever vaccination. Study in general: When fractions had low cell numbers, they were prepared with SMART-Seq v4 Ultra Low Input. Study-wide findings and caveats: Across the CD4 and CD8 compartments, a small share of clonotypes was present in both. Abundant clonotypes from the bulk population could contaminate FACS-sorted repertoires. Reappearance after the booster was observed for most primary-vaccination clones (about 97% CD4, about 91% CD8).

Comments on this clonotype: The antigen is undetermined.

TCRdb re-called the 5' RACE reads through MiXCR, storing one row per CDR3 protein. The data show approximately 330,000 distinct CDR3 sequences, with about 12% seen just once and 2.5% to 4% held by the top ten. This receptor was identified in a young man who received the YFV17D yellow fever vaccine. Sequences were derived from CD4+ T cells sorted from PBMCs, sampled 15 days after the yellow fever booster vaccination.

The CDR3 here is CSARSGGPGDTQYF. For the CDR3, the DNA is TGCAGTGCTAGAAGCGGGGGCCCCGGTGATACGCAGTATTTT. The rearrangement joins TRBV20-1 to TRBJ2-3, with 8 bases identical to TRBD2. Losses at the gene ends were 2 bases for V and 6 bases for J; bases not matched to a gene: 7. This CDR3 spans 14 amino acids. The V gene's germline CDR1 is DFQATT and CDR2 SNEGSKA (reference sequence).